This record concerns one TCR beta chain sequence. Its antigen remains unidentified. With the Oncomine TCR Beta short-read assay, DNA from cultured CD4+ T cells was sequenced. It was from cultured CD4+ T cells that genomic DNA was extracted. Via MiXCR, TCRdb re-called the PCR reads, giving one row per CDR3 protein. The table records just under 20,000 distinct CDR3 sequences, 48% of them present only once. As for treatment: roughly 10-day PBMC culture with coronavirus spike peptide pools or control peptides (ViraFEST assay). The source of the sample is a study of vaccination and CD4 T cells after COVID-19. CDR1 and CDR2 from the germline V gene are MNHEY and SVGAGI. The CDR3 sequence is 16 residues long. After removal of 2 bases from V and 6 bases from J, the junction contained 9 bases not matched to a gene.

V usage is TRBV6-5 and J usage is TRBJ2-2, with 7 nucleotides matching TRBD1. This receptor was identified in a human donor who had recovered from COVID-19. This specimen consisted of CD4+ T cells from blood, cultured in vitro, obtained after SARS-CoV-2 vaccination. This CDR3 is CASSYQNRGFAGELFF. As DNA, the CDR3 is TGTGCCAGCAGTTACCAAAACAGGGGTTTCGCCGGGGAGCTGTTTTTT.